These 20 T cell receptor beta chains share one sample of origin, sequenced in a study of blood T cell repertoires in COVID-19. Sequencing used immunoSEQ multiplex PCR; TCRdb keeps in-frame clones, though not all of them. Of 90,000 to 150,000 clones in the sample, around 80% are singletons; the top ten hold 2% to 3%. The sequencing input was peripheral blood. The receptors shown here come from a man aged 50-60 years with acute or convalescent COVID-19.

This rearrangement joins TRBV24-1 to TRBJ1-6; D remains unclear. The CDR3 has 16 amino acids. Trimming took 10 bases from V and 4 from J, leaving 19 bases between them. Germline CDR1 KGHDR, CDR2 SFDVKD. Here the CDR3 DNA reads TGTGCCACAACCCCGCCCACAATCACGTATAATTCACCCCTCCACTTT. Translation gives CATTPPTITYNSPLHF.

V and J are TRBV20-1 and TRBJ2-1; TRBD2 is a possible D gene (7 bases). The V end lost 3 bases, the J end lost 2 bases, and 20 bases lay between the germline ends. This CDR3 is built from 17 residues. Germline V gene data show CDR1 as DFQATT and CDR2 as SNEGSKA (reference sequence). CDR3 residues: CSASSPLGGATYNEQFF. CDR3 DNA: TGCAGTGCTAGTTCCCCCCTAGGGGGGGCGACCTACAATGAGCAGTTCTTC.

This clone appeared once. The rearrangement joins TRBV27 to TRBJ1-1; D is perhaps TRBD1 (5 bases). Germline lookup yields CDR1 MNHEY and CDR2 SMNVEV (reference sequence). The CDR3 runs to 15 residues. V shed 4 bases and J shed 4 bases, with 16 bases lying between them. CDR3: CASSWRAPGRTEAFF. The CDR3 nucleotides read TGTGCCAGCAGTTGGAGGGCCCCAGGGCGCACTGAAGCTTTCTTT.

This chain links TRBV24-1 with TRBJ2-7; TRBD1 matches at 7 bases. CDR1 and CDR2 from the germline V gene are KGHDR and SFDVKD. The CDR3 length is 15 residues. V dropped 5 bases and J dropped 3; count of bases not matched to a gene: 9. CDR3 sequence: CATSGGMGTDYEQYF. CDR3 sequence (DNA): TGTGCCACCAGTGGAGGAATGGGGACAGACTACGAGCAGTACTTC.

The chain is built from TRBV6-6 and TRBJ2-3; D gene uncertain. Germline CDR1 and CDR2: MNHNY and SVGAGI (reference sequence). The CDR3 extends over 11 amino acids. V was pared by 4 bases and J by 8 bases, with 7 bases between. Written as DNA, the CDR3 is TGTGCCAGCAGTTTATCGGTTACGCAGTATTTT. Its protein product is CASSLSVTQYF.

J is TRBJ1-2 and V is TRBV5-1; TRBD1 matches 7 bases. The CDR3 spans 16 residues. Germline V gives CDR1 SGHRS, CDR2 YFSETQ. Losses at the gene ends were 4 bases for V and 5 bases for J; bases not matched to a gene: 14. The CDR3 is CASSPGTGTVGYGYTF. Here the CDR3 DNA reads TGCGCCAGCAGCCCGGGGACCGGGACAGTGGGATATGGCTACACCTTC.

This chain uses TRBV7-2 with TRBJ2-1; TRBD2 matches 8 bases. This CDR3 is built from 15 residues. V was pared by 2 bases and J by 4 bases, with 4 bases of the junction left unmatched. Germline loops: CDR1 SGHTA, CDR2 FQGNSA. The CDR3 loop reads CASSLNGGRYNEQFF. The CDR3 DNA follows: TGTGCCAGCAGCTTAAATGGCGGGAGGTACAATGAGCAGTTCTTC. Based on the CDR3 plus reference TRBV7-2 and TRBJ2-1, the full variable domain is GAGVSQSPSNKVTEKGKDVELRCDPISGHTALYWYRQSLGQGLEFLIYFQGNSAPDKSGLPSDRFSAERTGGSVSTLTIQRTQQEDSAVYLCASSLNGGRYNEQFFGPGTRLTVL.

This rearrangement joins TRBV12-3 or TRBV12-4 to TRBJ2-1, with 10 positions matching TRBD2. The CDR3 runs 13 residues. V lost 6 bases to trimming and J lost 7 bases; unmatched junction nucleotides: 3. The CDR3 region has the DNA TGTGCCAGCAGAACTAGCGGGGCTAATGAGCAGTTCTTC. As protein: CASRTSGANEQFF.

The chain combines TRBV30 with TRBJ1-2; a possible D gene is TRBD1 (6 bases). This CDR3 spans 14 amino acids. The germline CDR1 and CDR2 sequences are GTSNPN and SVGIG (reference sequence). With 3 bases removed from V and 8 bases from J, the gap between germline ends came to 19 bases. CDR3 nucleotide sequence: TGTGCCTGGAGACAGGGAGTCACTGCCCTCGGCTACACCTTC. Its translation: CAWRQGVTALGYTF.

Points on this clone: Additional DNA sequences in this sample encode the identical CDR3. The chain employs TRBV18 and TRBJ2-7; TRBD1 matches 8 bases. This CDR3 region has 14 residues. Germline V gene sequence: CDR1 KGHSH, CDR2 LQKENI. Trimming removed 3 bases from V and 0 bases from J; junction bases left unmatched: 1. CDR3 DNA: TGTGCCAGCTCACCCGGGACAGGCTCCTACGAGCAGTACTTC. It specifies CASSPGTGSYEQYF. The variable domain in full, with the rest retrieved from reference TRBV18 and TRBJ2-7, is NAGVMQNPRHLVRRRGQEARLRCSPMKGHSHVYWYRQLPEEGLKFMVYLQKENIIDESGMPKERFSAEFPKEGPSILRIQQVVRGDSAAYFCASSPGTGSYEQYFGPGTRLTVT.

V and J are TRBV3-1 (or the pseudogene TRBV3-2) and TRBJ2-1, with D possibly TRBD1 on 6 matching bases. The germline V gene has CDR1 LGHDT and CDR2 YNNKEL (reference sequence). The CDR3 has 16 residues. Trimming stripped 6 bases from V and 2 bases from J, with 17 bases between. The CDR3 nucleotides are TGTGCCAGCAGTCTGATCTCAGGGGTACCCTACAATGAGCAGTTCTTC. Its protein product is CASSLISGVPYNEQFF.

The chain links TRBV19 to TRBJ2-3; 12 bases align to TRBD2. The germline V gene has CDR1 LNHDA and CDR2 SQIVND (reference sequence). The V gene end was trimmed by 5 bases and the J gene end by 2 bases; junction bases not matched to a gene: 8. This CDR3 has 17 amino acids. The CDR3 is CASSPPRTSGNTDTQYF. The CDR3, as DNA: TGTGCCAGTAGTCCTCCCCGGACTAGCGGGAACACAGATACGCAGTATTTT.

The V gene is TRBV9, the J gene TRBJ2-2, with D maybe TRBD1 (5 bases). Per germline, CDR1 SGDLS and CDR2 YYNGEE. The V and J ends lost 2 bases and 0 bases respectively, with 8 bases between them. CDR3 length: 15 residues. In DNA, the CDR3 is TGTGCCAGCAGCGTTACAGGTTCGAACACCGGGGAGCTGTTTTTT. Amino acids: CASSVTGSNTGELFF.

The V and J genes are TRBV29-1 and TRBJ2-1; D is possibly TRBD2 (6 bases). The CDR3 is 14 amino acids. Between the trimmed V and J ends, which lost 5 bases and 5 bases, there was a span of 16 bases. Germline CDR1 reads SQVTM; CDR2 reads ANQGSEA. The CDR3 loop reads CSVQLASGNNEQFF. The CDR3 DNA reads as TGCAGCGTTCAGCTAGCGTCTGGCAACAATGAGCAGTTCTTC.

This clone came up a few times. In the same sample, other DNA sequences code for this CDR3. CDR3 nucleotides: TGTGCCAGTAGTATATTGAGGGGGACCGGGGAGCTGTTTTTT. Its translation is CASSILRGTGELFF. The rearrangement links TRBV19 to TRBJ2-2, with TRBD1 as a possible D gene (6 bases). V was shortened by 2 bases and J by 5 bases, with 9 bases between the two germline ends. This CDR3 spans 14 amino acids. Germline V lookup: CDR1 LNHDA, CDR2 SQIVND (reference sequence).

This clone came up once. The chain recombines TRBV9 with TRBJ1-4, with 10 nucleotides matching TRBD1. Looked up from germline, CDR1 is SGDLS and CDR2 is YYNGEE. The V and J ends lost 0 bases and 7 bases, in that order; junction bases with no gene match: 3. There are 15 residues in the CDR3. The CDR3 here is CASSVETGGGEKLFF. CDR3 DNA sequence: TGTGCCAGCAGCGTAGAGACAGGGGGCGGTGAAAAACTGTTTTTT.

The chain has TRBV7-3 and TRBJ2-7; 7 bases agree with TRBD2. The CDR3 spans 15 residues. Germline assignment: CDR1 SGHTA and CDR2 FQGTGA. Trimming cost V 5 bases and J 5 bases; bases outside gene matches: 12. CDR3 sequence (DNA): TGTGCCAGCAGCACCGGACTAGGGAGCGCCCACGAGCAGTACTTC. Its protein product is CASSTGLGSAHEQYF.

The chain links TRBV5-4 to TRBJ1-1; D may be TRBD1 (6 bases). The CDR3 has 13 amino acids. Deletions cut 3 bases from V and 4 bases from J, with 10 bases between. Looked up from germline, CDR1 is SGHNT and CDR2 is YYREEE (reference sequence). The CDR3 coding sequence is TGTGCCAGCAGCTCTCCAGGGGTCACTGAAGCTTTCTTT. Amino acids: CASSSPGVTEAFF.

The DNA of the CDR3 is TGCGCCAGCAGCCGGAAACTAGCGGGAGGGAGCACCGGGGAGCTGTTTTTT. Translation: CASSRKLAGGSTGELFF. The chain has TRBV4-1 and TRBJ2-2; 13 bases agree with TRBD2. V lost 4 bases to trimming and J lost 4 bases; unmatched junction nucleotides: 6. The CDR3 totals 17 residues. Germline V CDR1 and CDR2: MGHRA, YSYEKL.

V is TRBV5-8 and J is TRBJ1-4, with D perhaps TRBD1 (5 bases). CDR1 is SGHTS and CDR2 is YDEGEE in the germline V gene. The V gene lost 1 base and the J gene lost 7 bases, with 11 bases spanning the gap. This CDR3 contains 14 residues. The DNA for the CDR3 is TGTGCCAGCAGCTTGTGGCAGGGCGGTGAAAAACTGTTTTTT. Its translation: CASSLWQGGEKLFF.